The rows below give T cell receptor beta chains drawn from one sample of a study of shared clonotypes between healthy human individuals. Profiling relied on immunoSEQ multiplex PCR, and the TCRdb table lists in-frame clones only, not all of them. The sample carries a few million clones, 93% recorded once. The sample consisted of naive CD4+ T cells from PBMCs. Every receptor here comes from a man in his late teens or twenties in good health. Some clones in this sample may be carry-over from other donors' samples. CDR3s include the opening cysteine and the closing phenylalanine or tryptophan. The order of the fields is D gene, CDR3 length, J gene, clone size, V gene, CDR3 protein, CDR3 DNA. A D gene is named only where the DNA matches it firmly. Clone size is not always given. Where it is, it says once, few, many or a class for expanded clones.

D: TRBD2
length: 14
J: TRBJ2-1
size: NA
V: TRBV30
CDR3: CAWRTSGSHNEQFF
DNA: TGTGCCTGGAGGACTAGCGGGAGTCACAATGAGCAGTTCTTC

D: TRBD1
length: 18
J: TRBJ1-3
size: once
V: TRBV4-1
CDR3: CASSQAPTGGYSGNTIYF
DNA: TGCGCCAGCAGCCAAGCCCCGACAGGGGGATATTCTGGAAACACCATATATTTT

D: TRBD1
length: 16
J: TRBJ2-5
size: NA
V: TRBV10-2
CDR3: CASSDKGQGKQETQYF
DNA: TGCGCCAGCAGTGATAAGGGACAGGGCAAGCAGGAGACCCAGTACTTC

D: NA
length: 12
J: TRBJ2-1
size: NA
V: TRBV18
CDR3: CASSPLLSEQFF
DNA: TGTGCCAGCTCACCTTTACTAAGCGAGCAGTTCTTC

D: TRBD1
length: 14
J: TRBJ1-1
size: NA
V: TRBV7-2
CDR3: CASSLDRGPTEAFF
DNA: TGTGCCAGCAGCTTAGACAGGGGGCCCACTGAAGCTTTCTTT

D: NA
length: 13
J: TRBJ2-1
size: NA
V: TRBV7-2
CDR3: CASSLGQEIAQFF
DNA: TGTGCCAGCAGCTTAGGCCAAGAGATTGCGCAGTTCTTC

D: TRBD1
length: 16
J: TRBJ1-1
size: once
V: TRBV7-2
CDR3: CASSLTKTGTGTEAFF
DNA: TGTGCCAGCAGTCTCACAAAAACTGGGACAGGCACTGAAGCTTTCTTT

D: NA
length: 16
J: TRBJ2-1
size: once
V: TRBV7-2
CDR3: CASSKTLPSSYNEQFF
DNA: TGTGCCAGCAGCAAGACATTGCCGAGCTCCTACAATGAGCAGTTCTTC

D: TRBD1
length: 15
J: TRBJ1-1
size: NA
V: TRBV19
CDR3: CASSIQGARGTEAFF
DNA: TGTGCCAGTAGTATCCAGGGGGCGCGGGGCACTGAAGCTTTCTTT

D: TRBD1
length: 17
J: TRBJ2-1
size: NA
V: TRBV18
CDR3: CASSPPTGTGRNNEQFF
DNA: TGTGCCAGCTCACCACCGACCGGGACAGGGCGGAATAATGAGCAGTTCTTC

D: TRBD2
length: 14
J: TRBJ2-3
size: NA
V: TRBV14
CDR3: CASSNGRRTDTQYF
DNA: TGTGCCAGCAGCAACGGGAGGCGCACAGATACGCAGTATTTT

D: NA
length: 16
J: TRBJ2-3
size: NA
V: TRBV5-1
CDR3: CASSFGGGPGPDTQYF
DNA: TGCGCCAGCAGCTTCGGTGGGGGCCCGGGCCCAGATACGCAGTATTTT

D: NA
length: 16
J: TRBJ2-7
size: NA
V: TRBV6-5
CDR3: CASSYSVPGGGYEQYF
DNA: TGTGCCAGCAGTTACTCAGTTCCCGGTGGGGGCTACGAGCAGTACTTC

D: TRBD1
length: 14
J: TRBJ1-2
size: NA
V: TRBV27
CDR3: CASSRNRGLEGYTF
DNA: TGTGCCAGCAGTCGTAACAGGGGGCTGGAAGGCTACACCTTC

D: TRBD1
length: 14
J: TRBJ2-5
size: NA
V: TRBV6-5
CDR3: CASRGQGSSETQYF
DNA: TGTGCCAGCAGAGGACAGGGGAGTTCGGAGACCCAGTACTTC

D: TRBD2
length: 15
J: TRBJ2-3
size: NA
V: TRBV5-1
CDR3: CASSLLLAGADTQYF
DNA: TGCGCCAGCAGCTTGTTACTAGCGGGAGCAGATACGCAGTATTTT

D: NA
length: 13
J: TRBJ1-1
size: NA
V: TRBV5-4
CDR3: CASSRAGNTEAFF
DNA: TGTGCCAGCAGCCGGGCGGGGAACACTGAAGCTTTCTTT

D: NA
length: 13
J: TRBJ2-5
size: NA
V: TRBV18
CDR3: CASSEQAQETQYF
DNA: TGTGCCAGCTCAGAACAGGCTCAAGAGACCCAGTACTTC

D: NA
length: 13
J: TRBJ1-2
size: NA
V: TRBV6-6
CDR3: CASQSGGWYGYTF
DNA: TGTGCCAGCCAAAGCGGGGGGTGGTATGGCTACACCTTC

D: NA
length: 16
J: TRBJ1-2
size: NA
V: TRBV5-8
CDR3: CASSFLQGLSNYGYTF
DNA: TGTGCCAGCAGCTTCCTCCAGGGGCTAAGCAACTATGGCTACACCTTC

D: TRBD1
length: 15
J: TRBJ1-5
size: NA
V: TRBV19
CDR3: CASSIGAGGGKPQHF
DNA: TGTGCCAGTAGTATTGGGGCAGGGGGAGGGAAGCCCCAGCATTTT

D: NA
length: 16
J: TRBJ2-6
size: NA
V: TRBV6-5
CDR3: CASSLNRAAGANVLTF
DNA: TGTGCCAGCAGTTTAAACAGGGCGGCTGGGGCCAACGTCCTGACTTTC

D: TRBD1
length: 19
J: TRBJ1-2
size: NA
V: TRBV5-6
CDR3: CASSSTDDRVLLGDYGYTF
DNA: TGTGCCAGCAGCTCCACAGATGACAGGGTGCTCTTGGGGGACTATGGCTACACCTTC

D: NA
length: 14
J: TRBJ1-2
size: NA
V: TRBV5-4
CDR3: CASSEGDRPYGYTF
DNA: TGTGCCAGCAGCGAAGGCGACAGGCCCTATGGCTACACCTTC

D: NA
length: 10
J: TRBJ1-1
size: few
V: TRBV7-9
CDR3: CASSYTEAFF
DNA: TGTGCCAGCAGTTACACTGAAGCTTTCTTT

D: TRBD1
length: 18
J: TRBJ2-6
size: NA
V: TRBV5-5
CDR3: CASSLRGVTGTGANVLTF
DNA: TGTGCCAGCAGCCTCCGAGGGGTGACAGGGACTGGGGCCAACGTCCTGACTTTC